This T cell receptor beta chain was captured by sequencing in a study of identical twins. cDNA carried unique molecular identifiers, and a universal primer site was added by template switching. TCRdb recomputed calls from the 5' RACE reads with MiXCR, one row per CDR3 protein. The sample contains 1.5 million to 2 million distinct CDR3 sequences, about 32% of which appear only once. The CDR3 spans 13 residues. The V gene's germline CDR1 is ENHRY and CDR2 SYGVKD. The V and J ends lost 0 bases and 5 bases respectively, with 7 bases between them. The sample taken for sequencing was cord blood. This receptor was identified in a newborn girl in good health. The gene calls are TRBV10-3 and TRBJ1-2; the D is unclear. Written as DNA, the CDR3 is TGTGCCATCAGTGAGTCTGTCCTTTATGGCTACACCTTC. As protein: CAISESVLYGYTF.